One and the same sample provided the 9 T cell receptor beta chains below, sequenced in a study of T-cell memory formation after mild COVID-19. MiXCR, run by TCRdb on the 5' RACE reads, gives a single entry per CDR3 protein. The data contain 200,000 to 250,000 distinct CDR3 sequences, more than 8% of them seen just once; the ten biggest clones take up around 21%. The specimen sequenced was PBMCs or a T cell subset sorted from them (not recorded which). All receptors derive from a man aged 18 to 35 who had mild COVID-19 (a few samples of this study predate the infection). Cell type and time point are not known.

The CDR3 spells CASSRRYEQFF. The CDR3 coding sequence is TGTGCCAGCAGCCGCAGGTATGAGCAGTTCTTC. The chain couples TRBV7-2 to TRBJ2-1; no firm D call. The germline V gene has CDR1 SGHTA and CDR2 FQGNSA. The CDR3 has 11 residues. The germline V and J ends were trimmed by 5 bases and 8 bases, with 7 bases remaining between them.

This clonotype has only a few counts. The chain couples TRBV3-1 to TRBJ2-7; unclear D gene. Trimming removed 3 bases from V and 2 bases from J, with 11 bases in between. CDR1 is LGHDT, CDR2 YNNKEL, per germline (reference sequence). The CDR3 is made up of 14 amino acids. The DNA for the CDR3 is TGTGCCAGCAGCCAGGGTAGCTGGCCCTACGAGCAGTACGTC. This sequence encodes CASSQGSWPYEQYV.

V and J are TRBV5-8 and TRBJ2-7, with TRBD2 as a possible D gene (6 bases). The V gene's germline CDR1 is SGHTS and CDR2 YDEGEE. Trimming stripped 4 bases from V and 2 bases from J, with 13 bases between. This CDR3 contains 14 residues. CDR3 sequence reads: CASSPRPGAYEQYV. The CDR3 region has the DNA TGTGCCAGCAGCCCTCGGCCGGGGGCCTACGAGCAGTACGTC.

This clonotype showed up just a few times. The DNA of the CDR3 is TGCAGCGACGGACAGGGCGGAACAGATACGCAGTATTTT. Translation gives CSDGQGGTDTQYF. J is TRBJ2-3 and V is TRBV29-1, with TRBD1 matching over 8 bases. The CDR3 is made up of 13 amino acids. Losses at the gene ends were 7 bases for V and 3 bases for J; bases not matched to a gene: 6. Germline CDR1 reads SQVTM; CDR2 reads ANQGSEA.

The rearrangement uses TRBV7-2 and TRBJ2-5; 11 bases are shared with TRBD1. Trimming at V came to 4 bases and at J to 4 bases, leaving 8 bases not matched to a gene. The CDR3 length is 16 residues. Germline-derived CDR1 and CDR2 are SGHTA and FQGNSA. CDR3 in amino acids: CASSSPGTGGRETQYF. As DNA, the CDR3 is TGTGCCAGCAGCTCCCCAGGGACAGGGGGGCGAGAGACCCAGTACTTC.

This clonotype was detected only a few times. The CDR3 protein is CASSLPPGGEQYV. CDR3 coding DNA: TGTGCCAGCAGCCTACCGCCGGGAGGCGAGCAGTACGTC. This chain connects TRBV5-6 to TRBJ2-7, with TRBD2 matching 7 bases. V shed 4 bases, J shed 6 bases, and the junction held 7 bases outside the gene matches. Germline lookup yields CDR1 SGHDT and CDR2 YYEEEE. This CDR3 comprises 13 residues.

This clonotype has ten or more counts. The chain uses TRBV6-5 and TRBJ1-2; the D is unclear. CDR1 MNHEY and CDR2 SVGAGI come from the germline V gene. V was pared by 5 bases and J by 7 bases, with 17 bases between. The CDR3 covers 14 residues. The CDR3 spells CASSRTPIEGGYTF. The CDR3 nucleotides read TGTGCCAGCAGTCGGACCCCCATAGAGGGTGGCTACACCTTC.

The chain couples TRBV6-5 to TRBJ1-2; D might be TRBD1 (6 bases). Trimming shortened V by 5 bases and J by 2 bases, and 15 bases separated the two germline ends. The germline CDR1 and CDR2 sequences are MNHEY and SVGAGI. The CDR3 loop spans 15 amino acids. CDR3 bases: TGTGCCAGCAGTATAGGGACAAAGAGGAACTATGGCTACACCTTC. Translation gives CASSIGTKRNYGYTF.

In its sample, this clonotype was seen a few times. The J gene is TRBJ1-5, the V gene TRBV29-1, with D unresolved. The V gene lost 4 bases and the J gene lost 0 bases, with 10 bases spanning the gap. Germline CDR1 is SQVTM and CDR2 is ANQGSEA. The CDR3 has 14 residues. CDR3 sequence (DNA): TGCAGCGTTGCCGGCTCAAATAGCAATCAGCCCCAGCATTTT. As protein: CSVAGSNSNQPQHF. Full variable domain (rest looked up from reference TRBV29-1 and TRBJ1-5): SAVISQKPSRDICQRGTSLTIQCQVDSQVTMMFWYRQQPGQSLTLIATANQGSEATYESGFVIDKFPISRPNLTFSTLTVSNMSPEDSSIYLCSVAGSNSNQPQHFGDGTRLSIL.